The entry below describes one T cell receptor (beta chain). CDR3 length: 15 amino acids. The ends were cut back, 3 bases at V and 6 bases at J, with 16 bases in the middle. Germline-derived CDR1 and CDR2 are KGHSH and LQKENI. RNA amounts of about 0.5 to 1 ug underwent reverse transcription with random hexamers. TCR beta CDR3 was amplified by immunoSEQ multiplex PCR. This amplification extended across 54 Vbeta and 13 Jbeta segments. TCRdb reprocessed the immunoSEQ multiplex PCR reads via MiXCR and lists one record per CDR3 protein. In the table there are fewer than 200,000 distinct CDR3 sequences, approximately 94% of which are singletons. The data were taken from a study of CD8 T cells in Susac syndrome.

The sequencing input was CD4+ T cells from PBMCs. This rearrangement joins TRBV18 to TRBJ2-3; D is possibly TRBD1 or TRBD2 (6 bases each). This receptor was obtained from a human donor in good health. The CDR3 nucleotides read TGTGCCAGCTCACCCACCCGGGGGCTTTCGGATACGCAGTATTTT. Translating it yields CASSPTRGLSDTQYF. The full variable domain, with the rest looked up from reference TRBV18 and TRBJ2-3, is NAGVMQNPRHLVRRRGQEARLRCSPMKGHSHVYWYRQLPEEGLKFMVYLQKENIIDESGMPKERFSAEFPKEGPSILRIQQVVRGDSAAYFCASSPTRGLSDTQYFGPGTRLTVL.